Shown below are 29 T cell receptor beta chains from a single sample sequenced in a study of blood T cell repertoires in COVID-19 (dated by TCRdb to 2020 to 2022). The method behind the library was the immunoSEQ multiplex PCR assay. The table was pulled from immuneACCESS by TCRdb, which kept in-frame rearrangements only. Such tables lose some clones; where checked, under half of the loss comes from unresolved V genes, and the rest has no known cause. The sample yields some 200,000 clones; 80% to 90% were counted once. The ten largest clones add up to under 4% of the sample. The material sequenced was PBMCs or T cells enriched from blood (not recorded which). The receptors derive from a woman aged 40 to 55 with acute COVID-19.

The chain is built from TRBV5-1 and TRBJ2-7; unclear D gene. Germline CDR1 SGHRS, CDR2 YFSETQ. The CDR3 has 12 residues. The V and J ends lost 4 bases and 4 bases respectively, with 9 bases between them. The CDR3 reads CASSIPGYEQYV. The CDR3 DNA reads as TGCGCCAGCAGCATCCCCGGGTACGAGCAGTACGTC.

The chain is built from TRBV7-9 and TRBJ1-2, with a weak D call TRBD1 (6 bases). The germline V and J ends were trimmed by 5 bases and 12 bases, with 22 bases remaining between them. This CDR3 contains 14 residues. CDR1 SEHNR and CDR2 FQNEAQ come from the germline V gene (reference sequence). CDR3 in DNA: TGTGCCAGCAGCCCTCCGGGACACGGAGTAGTCGACACCTTC. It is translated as CASSPPGHGVVDTF.

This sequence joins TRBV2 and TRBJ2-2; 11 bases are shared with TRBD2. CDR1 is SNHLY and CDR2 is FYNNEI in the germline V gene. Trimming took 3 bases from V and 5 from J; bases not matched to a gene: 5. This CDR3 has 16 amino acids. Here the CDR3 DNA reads TGTGCCAGCAGTGACCGACTAGCGGGGAGAACCGGGGAGCTGTTTTTT. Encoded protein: CASSDRLAGRTGELFF.

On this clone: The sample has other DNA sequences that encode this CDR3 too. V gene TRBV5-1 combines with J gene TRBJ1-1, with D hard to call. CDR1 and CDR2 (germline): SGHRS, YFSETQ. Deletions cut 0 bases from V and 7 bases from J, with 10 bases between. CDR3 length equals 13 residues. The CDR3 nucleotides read TGCGCCAGCAGCTTGGCTCCTGGGAGTGAAGCTTTCTTT. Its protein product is CASSLAPGSEAFF.

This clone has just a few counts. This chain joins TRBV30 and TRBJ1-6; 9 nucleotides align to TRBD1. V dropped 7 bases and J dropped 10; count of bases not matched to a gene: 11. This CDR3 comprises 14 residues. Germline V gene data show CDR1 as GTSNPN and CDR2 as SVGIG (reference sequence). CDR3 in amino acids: CASHRGPPGSPLHF. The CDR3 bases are TGTGCCTCACACAGGGGGCCCCCAGGGTCACCCCTCCACTTT.

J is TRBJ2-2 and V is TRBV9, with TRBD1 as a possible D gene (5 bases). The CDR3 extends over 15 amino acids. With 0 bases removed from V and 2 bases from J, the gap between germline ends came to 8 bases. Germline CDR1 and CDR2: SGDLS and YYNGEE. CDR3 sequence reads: CASSVGGGNTGELFF. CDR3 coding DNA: TGTGCCAGCAGCGTAGGGGGCGGTAACACCGGGGAGCTGTTTTTT. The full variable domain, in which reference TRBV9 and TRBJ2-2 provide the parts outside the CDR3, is DSGVTQTPKHLITATGQRVTLRCSPRSGDLSVYWYQQSLDQGLQFLIQYYNGEERAKGNILERFSAQQFPDLHSELNLSSLELGDSALYFCASSVGGGNTGELFFGEGSRLTVL.

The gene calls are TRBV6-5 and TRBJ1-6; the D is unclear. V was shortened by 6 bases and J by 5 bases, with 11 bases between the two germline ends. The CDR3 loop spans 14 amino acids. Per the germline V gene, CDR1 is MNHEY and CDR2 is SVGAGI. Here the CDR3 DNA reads TGTGCCAGCAGCGGGAGCTGGGATAATTCACCCCTCCACTTT. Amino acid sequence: CASSGSWDNSPLHF.

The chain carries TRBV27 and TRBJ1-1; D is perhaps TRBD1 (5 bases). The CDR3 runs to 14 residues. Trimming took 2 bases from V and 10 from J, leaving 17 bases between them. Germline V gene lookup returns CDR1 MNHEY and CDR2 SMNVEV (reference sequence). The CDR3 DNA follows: TGTGCCAGCAGTTTAGGAGGGGAGCTCCCGGGAGCTTTCTTT. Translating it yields CASSLGGELPGAFF.

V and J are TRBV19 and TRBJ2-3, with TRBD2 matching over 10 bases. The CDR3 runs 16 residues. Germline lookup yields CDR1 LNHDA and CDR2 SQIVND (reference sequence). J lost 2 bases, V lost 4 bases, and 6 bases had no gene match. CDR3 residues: CASSTLAGGLTDTQYF. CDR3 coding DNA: TGTGCCAGTAGTACGTTAGCGGGGGGCCTCACAGATACGCAGTATTTT.

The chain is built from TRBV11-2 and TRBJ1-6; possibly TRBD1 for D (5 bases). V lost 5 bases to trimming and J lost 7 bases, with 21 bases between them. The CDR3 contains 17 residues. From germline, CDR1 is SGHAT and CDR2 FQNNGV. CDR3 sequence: CASSPRGVRGFNSPLHF. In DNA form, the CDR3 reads TGTGCCAGCAGCCCCCGGGGGGTCCGGGGCTTCAATTCACCCCTCCACTTT. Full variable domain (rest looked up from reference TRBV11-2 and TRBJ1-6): EAGVAQSPRYKIIEKRQSVAFWCNPISGHATLYWYQQILGQGPKLLIQFQNNGVVDDSQLPKDRFSAERLKGVDSTLKIQPAKLEDSAVYLCASSPRGVRGFNSPLHFGNGTRLTVT.

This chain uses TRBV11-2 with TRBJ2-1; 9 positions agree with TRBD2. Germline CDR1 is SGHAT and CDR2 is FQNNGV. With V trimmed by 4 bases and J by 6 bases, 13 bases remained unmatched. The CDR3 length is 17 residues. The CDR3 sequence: CASSSQTLAGALNEQFF. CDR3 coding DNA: TGTGCCAGCAGCTCACAAACCTTAGCGGGGGCCCTCAATGAGCAGTTCTTC.

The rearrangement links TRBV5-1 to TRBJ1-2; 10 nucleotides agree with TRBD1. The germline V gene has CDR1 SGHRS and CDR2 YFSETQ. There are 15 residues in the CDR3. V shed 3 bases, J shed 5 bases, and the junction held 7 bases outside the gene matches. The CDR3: CASSWDRGWDYGYTF. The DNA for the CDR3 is TGCGCCAGCAGCTGGGACAGGGGTTGGGATTATGGCTACACCTTC.

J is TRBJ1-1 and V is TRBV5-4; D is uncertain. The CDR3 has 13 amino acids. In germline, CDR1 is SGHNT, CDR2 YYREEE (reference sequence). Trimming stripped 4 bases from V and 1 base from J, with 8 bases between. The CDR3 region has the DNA TGTGCCAGCAGCGTTTACAAGAACACTGAAGCTTTCTTT. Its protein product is CASSVYKNTEAFF.

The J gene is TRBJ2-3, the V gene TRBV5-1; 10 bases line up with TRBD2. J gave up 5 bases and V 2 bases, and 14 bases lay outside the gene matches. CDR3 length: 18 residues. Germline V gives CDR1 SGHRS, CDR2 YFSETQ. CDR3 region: CASSFKSGGASGGDTQYF. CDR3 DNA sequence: TGCGCCAGCAGCTTTAAAAGCGGGGGGGCATCCGGCGGAGATACGCAGTATTTT.

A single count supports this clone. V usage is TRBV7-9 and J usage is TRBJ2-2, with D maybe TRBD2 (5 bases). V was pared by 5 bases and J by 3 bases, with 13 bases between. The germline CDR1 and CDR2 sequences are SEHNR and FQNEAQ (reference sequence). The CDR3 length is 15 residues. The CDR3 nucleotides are TGTGCCAGCAGCCCACTCTTGGGAGACACCGGGGAGCTGTTTTTT. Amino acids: CASSPLLGDTGELFF. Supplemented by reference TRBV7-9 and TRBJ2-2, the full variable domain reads DTGVSQNPRHKITKRGQNVTFRCDPISEHNRLYWYRQTLGQGPEFLTYFQNEAQLEKSRLLSDRFSAERPKGSFSTLEIQRTEQGDSAMYLCASSPLLGDTGELFFGEGSRLTVL.

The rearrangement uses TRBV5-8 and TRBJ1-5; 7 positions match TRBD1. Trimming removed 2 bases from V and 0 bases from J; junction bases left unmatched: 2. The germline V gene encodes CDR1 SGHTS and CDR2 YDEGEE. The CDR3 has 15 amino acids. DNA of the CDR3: TGTGCCAGCAGCTTCGACAGGGATAGCAATCAGCCCCAGCATTTT. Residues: CASSFDRDSNQPQHF.

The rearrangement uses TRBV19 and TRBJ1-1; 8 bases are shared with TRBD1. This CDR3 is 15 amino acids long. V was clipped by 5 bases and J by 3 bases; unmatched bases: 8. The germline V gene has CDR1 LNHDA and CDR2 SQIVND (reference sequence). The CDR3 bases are TGTGCCAGTAGTTTAAACACAGGGGGGCACACTGAAGCTTTCTTT. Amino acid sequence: CASSLNTGGHTEAFF.

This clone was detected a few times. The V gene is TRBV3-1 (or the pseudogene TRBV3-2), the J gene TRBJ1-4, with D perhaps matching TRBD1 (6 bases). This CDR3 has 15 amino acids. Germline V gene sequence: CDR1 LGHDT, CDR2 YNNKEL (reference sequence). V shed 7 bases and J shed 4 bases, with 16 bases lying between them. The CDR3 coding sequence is TGTGCCAGCACCTCCTTCGGACAGCGTAATGAAAAACTGTTTTTT. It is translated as CASTSFGQRNEKLFF.

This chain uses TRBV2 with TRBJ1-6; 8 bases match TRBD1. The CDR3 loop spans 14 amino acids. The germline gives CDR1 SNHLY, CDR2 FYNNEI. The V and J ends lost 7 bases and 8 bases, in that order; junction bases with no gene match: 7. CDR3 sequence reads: CASNGQGRDSPLHF. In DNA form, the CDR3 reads TGTGCCAGCAACGGACAGGGCAGGGATTCACCCCTCCACTTT.

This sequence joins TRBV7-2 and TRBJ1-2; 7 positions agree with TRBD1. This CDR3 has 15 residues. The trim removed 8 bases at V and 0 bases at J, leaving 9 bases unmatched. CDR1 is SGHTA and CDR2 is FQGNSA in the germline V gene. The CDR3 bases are TGTGCCAGCTCCCGATCCGGGACAGCTAACTATGGCTACACCTTC. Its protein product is CASSRSGTANYGYTF. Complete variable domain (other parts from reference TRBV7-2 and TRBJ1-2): GAGVSQSPSNKVTEKGKDVELRCDPISGHTALYWYRQSLGQGLEFLIYFQGNSAPDKSGLPSDRFSAERTGGSVSTLTIQRTQQEDSAVYLCASSRSGTANYGYTFGSGTRLTVV.

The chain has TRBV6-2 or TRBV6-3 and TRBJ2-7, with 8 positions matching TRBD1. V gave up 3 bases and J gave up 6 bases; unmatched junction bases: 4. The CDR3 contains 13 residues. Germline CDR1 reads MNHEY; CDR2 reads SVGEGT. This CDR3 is CASSYSRGREQYF. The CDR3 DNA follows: TGTGCCAGCAGTTATTCCAGGGGGCGCGAGCAGTACTTC.

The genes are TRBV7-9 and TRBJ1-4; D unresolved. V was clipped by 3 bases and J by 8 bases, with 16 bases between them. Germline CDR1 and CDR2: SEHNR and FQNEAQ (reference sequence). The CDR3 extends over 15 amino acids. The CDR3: CASSFGTGLSEKLFF. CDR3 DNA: TGTGCCAGCAGCTTTGGAACGGGTCTCTCAGAAAAACTGTTTTTT. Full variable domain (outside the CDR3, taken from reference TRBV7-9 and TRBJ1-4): DTGVSQNPRHKITKRGQNVTFRCDPISEHNRLYWYRQTLGQGPEFLTYFQNEAQLEKSRLLSDRFSAERPKGSFSTLEIQRTEQGDSAMYLCASSFGTGLSEKLFFGSGTQLSVL.

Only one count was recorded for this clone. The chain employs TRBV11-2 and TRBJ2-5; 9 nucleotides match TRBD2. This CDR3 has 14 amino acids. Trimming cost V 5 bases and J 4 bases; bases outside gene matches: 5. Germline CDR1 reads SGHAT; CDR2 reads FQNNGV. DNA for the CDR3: TGTGCCAGCAGCCACGGGACTAGCATAGAGACCCAGTACTTC. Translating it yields CASSHGTSIETQYF. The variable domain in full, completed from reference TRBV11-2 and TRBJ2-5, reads EAGVAQSPRYKIIEKRQSVAFWCNPISGHATLYWYQQILGQGPKLLIQFQNNGVVDDSQLPKDRFSAERLKGVDSTLKIQPAKLEDSAVYLCASSHGTSIETQYFGPGTRLLVL.

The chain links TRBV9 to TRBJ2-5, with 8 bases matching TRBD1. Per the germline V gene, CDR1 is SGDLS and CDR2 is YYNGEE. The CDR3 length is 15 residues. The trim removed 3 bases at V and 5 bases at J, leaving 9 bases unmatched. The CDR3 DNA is TGTGCCAGCAGCGCGATGACAGGGGTGGGGGAGACCCAGTACTTC. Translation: CASSAMTGVGETQYF.

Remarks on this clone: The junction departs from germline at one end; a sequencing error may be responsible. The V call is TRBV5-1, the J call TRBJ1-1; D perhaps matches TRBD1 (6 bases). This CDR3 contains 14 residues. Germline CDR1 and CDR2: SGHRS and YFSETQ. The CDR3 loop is CASSLPGTPSEAFF. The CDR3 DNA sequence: TGCGCCAGCAGCTTGCCCGGGACACCCTCTGAGGCTTTCTTT.

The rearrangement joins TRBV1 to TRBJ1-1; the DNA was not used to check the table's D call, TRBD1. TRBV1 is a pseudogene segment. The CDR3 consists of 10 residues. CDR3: CTSSRQGAFF. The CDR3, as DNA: TGCACCAGCAGCCGCCAGGGAGCTTTCTTT.

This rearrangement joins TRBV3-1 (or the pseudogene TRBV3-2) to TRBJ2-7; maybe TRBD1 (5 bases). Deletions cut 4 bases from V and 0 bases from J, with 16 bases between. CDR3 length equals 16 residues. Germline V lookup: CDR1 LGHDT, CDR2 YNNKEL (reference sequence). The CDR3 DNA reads TGTGCCAGCAGCCCAAGTTTGGGGCGAAGCTCCTACGAGCAGTACTTC. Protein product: CASSPSLGRSSYEQYF.

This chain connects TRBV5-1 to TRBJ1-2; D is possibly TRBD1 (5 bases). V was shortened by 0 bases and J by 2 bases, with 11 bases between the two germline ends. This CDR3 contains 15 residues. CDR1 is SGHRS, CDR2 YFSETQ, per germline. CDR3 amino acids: CASSLADSPNYGYTF. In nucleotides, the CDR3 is TGCGCCAGCAGCTTGGCCGACAGCCCGAACTATGGCTACACCTTC.

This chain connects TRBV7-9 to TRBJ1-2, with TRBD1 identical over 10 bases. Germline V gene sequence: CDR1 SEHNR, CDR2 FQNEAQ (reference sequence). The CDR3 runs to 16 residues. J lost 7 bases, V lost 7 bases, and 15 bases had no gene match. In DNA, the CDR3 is TGTGCCAGCACCTATGGGGCCGGGACAGGGGAGGGTGGCTACACCTTC. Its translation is CASTYGAGTGEGGYTF.